Each of the 20 T cell receptor beta chains below was sequenced from the same sample in a study of T cell responses to AZD1222 COVID-19 vaccine (dated by TCRdb to 2020 to 2022). Preparation of the library involved the immunoSEQ multiplex PCR assay. The source is immuneACCESS, and TCRdb retained only in-frame sequences with V and J called. Part of the clones is not carried over; for the studies checked, unresolved V genes explain less than half of this, and the remainder is unexplained. The sample data list roughly 250,000 clones, and over 90% of these were observed just once. The ten largest clones capture less than 0.6% of the sample. The time point label, read with the paper, signifies: baseline before first vaccination. The sequencing used peripheral blood, collected on day 0 of AZD1222 vaccination. The receptor set was obtained from an adult in good health.

J is TRBJ1-1 and V is TRBV5-1; no definite D call. Trimming stripped 0 bases from V and 5 bases from J, with 17 bases between. The CDR3 length is 16 residues. CDR1 is SGHRS, CDR2 YFSETQ, per germline. The CDR3 sequence: CASSLAGEPWETEAFF. In DNA, the CDR3 is TGCGCCAGCAGCTTGGCCGGGGAACCCTGGGAGACTGAAGCTTTCTTT.

V is TRBV4-2 and J is TRBJ2-1; D perhaps matches TRBD2 (7 bases). V was trimmed by 1 base and J by 8 bases, leaving 18 bases between them. Germline CDR1 and CDR2: LGHNA and YNFKEQ. The CDR3 is made up of 16 amino acids. CDR3 sequence: CASSQAGGGGSYEQFF. The CDR3 DNA sequence: TGTGCCAGCAGCCAAGCGGGCGGGGGCGGAAGTTATGAGCAGTTCTTC.

The chain combines TRBV13 with TRBJ2-3, with 10 bases identical to TRBD1. The CDR3 covers 15 residues. V gave up 3 bases and J gave up 4 bases; unmatched junction bases: 4. Germline values: CDR1 PRHDT, CDR2 FYEKMQ (reference sequence). DNA for the CDR3: TGTGCCAGCAGCTTGGACAGGGGGGCCCCAGATACGCAGTATTTT. Its protein product is CASSLDRGAPDTQYF.

In this sample, this clone turned up once. The chain couples TRBV21-1 to TRBJ2-2; the table's D call, TRBD1, has no DNA check behind it. TRBV21-1 counts as a pseudogene. CDR3 size: 16 residues. The DNA of the CDR3 is TGTGCCAGCAGCAAAGTGCAGGGGGCCCTCACCGGGGAGCTGTTTTTT. Its protein product is CASSKVQGALTGELFF.

This chain uses TRBV2 with TRBJ1-4; D ambiguous. Looked up from germline, CDR1 is SNHLY and CDR2 is FYNNEI. The V gene lost 6 bases and the J gene lost 2 bases, with 7 bases spanning the gap. The length of the CDR3 is 13 residues. CDR3 region: CASRWRTNEKLFF. CDR3 in DNA: TGTGCCAGCAGGTGGAGGACTAATGAAAAACTGTTTTTT.

In this sample, this clone turned up once. This sequence joins TRBV28 and TRBJ2-3; unclear D gene. CDR3 length: 11 residues. V lost 6 bases to trimming and J lost 7 bases, with 8 bases between them. CDR1 MDHEN and CDR2 SYDVKM come from the germline V gene. The CDR3 loop is CASSPGHTQYF. DNA of the CDR3: TGTGCCAGCAGCCCCGGCCATACGCAGTATTTT. The full variable domain, completed using reference TRBV28 and TRBJ2-3, is DVKVTQSSRYLVKRTGEKVFLECVQDMDHENMFWYRQDPGLGLRLIYFSYDVKMKEKGDIPEGYSVSREKKERFSLILESASTNQTSMYLCASSPGHTQYFGPGTRLTVL.

This chain links TRBV24-1 with TRBJ1-2, with 10 bases matching TRBD1. Germline trimming cut 5 bases from V and 7 bases from J; bases unmatched to any gene: 9. The CDR3 runs to 15 residues. Germline V gene lookup returns CDR1 KGHDR and CDR2 SFDVKD. CDR3: CATSAGTGEAAGYTF. In nucleotides, the CDR3 is TGTGCCACCAGTGCCGGGACAGGGGAGGCCGCTGGCTACACCTTC.

This chain connects TRBV7-9 to TRBJ2-3; 9 positions match TRBD1. The CDR3 spans 16 residues. Unmatched junction bases numbered 8, after V lost 4 bases and J lost 3 bases. Per germline, CDR1 SEHNR and CDR2 FQNEAQ (reference sequence). The DNA for the CDR3 is TGTGCCAGCAGCTGGAGGGACAGGGAAAGGACAGATACGCAGTATTTT. This sequence encodes CASSWRDRERTDTQYF.

The rearrangement joins TRBV19 to TRBJ1-2; no reliable D call. Germline V lookup: CDR1 LNHDA, CDR2 SQIVND (reference sequence). The length of the CDR3 is 10 residues. Trimming left V 7 bases short and J 3 bases short, with 3 bases between. Here the CDR3 DNA reads TGTGCCAGTAAAGACTATGGCTACACCTTC. Amino acid sequence: CASKDYGYTF. Drawing the rest from reference TRBV19 and TRBJ1-2, the complete variable domain is DGGITQSPKYLFRKEGQNVTLSCEQNLNHDAMYWYRQDPGQGLRLIYYSQIVNDFQKGDIAEGYSVSREKKESFPLTVTSAQKNPTAFYLCASKDYGYTFGSGTRLTVV.

The CDR3 loop is CASKIGTSGGRRSEQYF. Written as DNA, the CDR3 is TGTGCCAGCAAAATCGGGACTAGCGGGGGCCGTCGGTCCGAGCAGTACTTC. This chain connects TRBV2 to TRBJ2-7, with 14 bases aligning to TRBD2. Per germline, CDR1 SNHLY and CDR2 FYNNEI. This CDR3 contains 17 residues. V was pared by 7 bases and J by 6 bases, with 14 bases of the junction left unmatched.

V and J are TRBV7-9 and TRBJ1-2; 7 positions match TRBD1. Germline V gene lookup returns CDR1 SEHNR and CDR2 FQNEAQ (reference sequence). This CDR3 comprises 13 residues. With V trimmed by 5 bases and J by 8 bases, 8 bases remained unmatched. The DNA for the CDR3 is TGTGCCAGCAGCCTCAGGGACAGCCAAGGCTACACCTTC. Its protein product is CASSLRDSQGYTF.

The chain employs TRBV11-2 and TRBJ2-5, with no clear D. The CDR3 spans 13 residues. Germline values: CDR1 SGHAT, CDR2 FQNNGV. Trimming removed 1 base at V and 5 bases at J, with 8 bases between. In DNA, the CDR3 is TGTGCCAGCAGCTTAGGAGATTGGGAGACCCAGTACTTC. Translated, it gives CASSLGDWETQYF.

The V gene is TRBV19, the J gene TRBJ1-5; 10 bases are a match to TRBD1. The CDR3 has 15 amino acids. After removal of 4 bases from V and 6 bases from J, the junction contained 6 bases not matched to a gene. From germline, CDR1 is LNHDA and CDR2 SQIVND (reference sequence). The CDR3 sequence: CASSNDRGLFQPQHF. The CDR3 DNA follows: TGTGCCAGTAGTAACGACAGGGGGCTCTTTCAGCCCCAGCATTTT. Full variable domain (outside the CDR3, taken from reference TRBV19 and TRBJ1-5): DGGITQSPKYLFRKEGQNVTLSCEQNLNHDAMYWYRQDPGQGLRLIYYSQIVNDFQKGDIAEGYSVSREKKESFPLTVTSAQKNPTAFYLCASSNDRGLFQPQHFGDGTRLSIL.

This clone occurred a few times. The chain has TRBV3-1 (or the pseudogene TRBV3-2) and TRBJ2-7; no reliable D call. Germline CDR1 LGHDT, CDR2 YNNKEL (reference sequence). Trimming shortened V by 1 base and J by 6 bases, and 10 bases separated the two germline ends. CDR3 length: 13 amino acids. Here the CDR3 DNA reads TGTGCCAGCAGCCAAGGCGCGGCCCTCGAGCAGTACTTC. The encoded protein is CASSQGAALEQYF.

This chain links TRBV7-9 with TRBJ1-2; tentatively, D is TRBD1 (5 bases). This CDR3 has 13 amino acids. CDR1 is SEHNR, CDR2 FQNEAQ, per germline (reference sequence). The germline V and J ends were trimmed by 5 bases and 6 bases, with 13 bases remaining between them. The CDR3 is CASSRGEGNGYTF. In DNA form, the CDR3 reads TGTGCCAGCAGCAGAGGGGAGGGCAATGGCTACACCTTC.

The J gene is TRBJ1-4, the V gene TRBV28, with D unresolved. The CDR3 covers 10 residues. Looked up from germline, CDR1 is MDHEN and CDR2 is SYDVKM. The V end was cut by 5 bases, the J end by 8 bases, with 3 bases between. The CDR3 reads CASSREKLFF. The CDR3 bases are TGTGCCAGCAGTAGGGAAAAACTGTTTTTT. Full variable domain (rest looked up from reference TRBV28 and TRBJ1-4): DVKVTQSSRYLVKRTGEKVFLECVQDMDHENMFWYRQDPGLGLRLIYFSYDVKMKEKGDIPEGYSVSREKKERFSLILESASTNQTSMYLCASSREKLFFGSGTQLSVL.

The chain uses TRBV2 and TRBJ2-7; 9 nucleotides agree with TRBD1. The CDR3 is 14 residues long. Germline CDR1 SNHLY, CDR2 FYNNEI. V was clipped by 9 bases and J by 2 bases; unmatched bases: 8. The CDR3 DNA reads as TGTGCCAGTACCCCTGGGACAGGGACCTACGAGCAGTACTTC. It encodes CASTPGTGTYEQYF.

This chain connects TRBV7-9 to TRBJ1-5, with D hard to call. Trimming removed 2 bases at V and 9 bases at J, with 8 bases between. The CDR3 loop spans 12 amino acids. Germline-derived CDR1 and CDR2 are SEHNR and FQNEAQ (reference sequence). CDR3 coding DNA: TGTGCCAGCAGCTTACAAACCGGGCCCCAGCATTTT. It specifies CASSLQTGPQHF.

This chain connects TRBV28 to TRBJ2-3; D may be TRBD2 (7 bases). The CDR3 covers 14 residues. Germline CDR1 MDHEN, CDR2 SYDVKM. Trimming pared 6 bases from V and 2 bases from J, leaving 12 bases between. CDR3 amino acids: CASSRGGTTDTQYF. CDR3 nucleotide sequence: TGTGCCAGCAGCCGCGGGGGCACCACAGATACGCAGTATTTT.

CDR3 sequence: CASSQEVRGSHGYTF. In DNA form, the CDR3 reads TGTGCCAGCAGCCAAGAGGTCAGGGGATCACACGGCTACACCTTC. This chain joins TRBV3-1 (or the pseudogene TRBV3-2) and TRBJ1-2; maybe TRBD1 (6 bases). This CDR3 region has 15 residues. Germline loops: CDR1 LGHDT, CDR2 YNNKEL (reference sequence). The ends were cut back, 0 bases at V and 8 bases at J, with 16 bases in the middle.